This TCR beta chain was captured in a study of CD8 T cells in ankylosing spondylitis. Study-level points and caveats: Ankylosing spondylitis blood appeared to carry a characteristic TCR beta motif of roughly eight highly homologous variants.

Comment on this clonotype: Antigen specificity is unknown.

The CDR3 loop spans 12 amino acids. V trimming: 0 bases; J trimming: 8 bases; junction bases outside the gene matches: 0. The germline gives CDR1 DFQATT, CDR2 SNEGSKA (reference sequence). TCRdb re-called the 5' RACE reads through MiXCR, storing one row per CDR3 protein. The table records roughly 700,000 distinct CDR3 sequences, about 20% of them present only once. The source of this sequence is a male donor with ankylosing spondylitis. The sample taken for sequencing was blood, either unsorted or a sorted T cell fraction (not recorded which). V usage is TRBV20-1 and J usage is TRBJ1-4, with 7 bases matching TRBD1. The CDR3 is CSAREDREKLFF. The CDR3 bases are TGCAGTGCTAGAGAGGACAGGGAAAAACTGTTTTTT.